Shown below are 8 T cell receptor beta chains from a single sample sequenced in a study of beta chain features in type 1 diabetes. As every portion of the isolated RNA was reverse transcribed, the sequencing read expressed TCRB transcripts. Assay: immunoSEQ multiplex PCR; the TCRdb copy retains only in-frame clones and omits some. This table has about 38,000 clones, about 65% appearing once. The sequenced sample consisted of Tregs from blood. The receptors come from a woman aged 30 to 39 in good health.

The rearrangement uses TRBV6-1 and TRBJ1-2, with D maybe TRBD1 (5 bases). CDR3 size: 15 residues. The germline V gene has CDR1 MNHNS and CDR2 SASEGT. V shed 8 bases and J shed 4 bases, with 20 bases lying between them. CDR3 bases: TGTGCCAGCTTGCTATCTCTGACAGAAGTCTATGGCTACACCTTC. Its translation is CASLLSLTEVYGYTF.

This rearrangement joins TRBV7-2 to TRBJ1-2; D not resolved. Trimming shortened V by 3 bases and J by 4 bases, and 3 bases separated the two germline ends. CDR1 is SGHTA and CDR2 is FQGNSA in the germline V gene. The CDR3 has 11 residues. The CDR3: CASSFGYGYTF. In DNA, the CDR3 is TGTGCCAGCAGCTTCGGCTATGGCTACACCTTC. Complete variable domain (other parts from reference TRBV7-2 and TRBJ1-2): GAGVSQSPSNKVTEKGKDVELRCDPISGHTALYWYRQSLGQGLEFLIYFQGNSAPDKSGLPSDRFSAERTGGSVSTLTIQRTQQEDSAVYLCASSFGYGYTFGSGTRLTVV.

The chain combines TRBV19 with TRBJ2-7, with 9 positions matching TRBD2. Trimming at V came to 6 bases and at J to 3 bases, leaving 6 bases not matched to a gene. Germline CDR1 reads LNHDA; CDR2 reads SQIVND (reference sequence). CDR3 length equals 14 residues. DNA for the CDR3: TGTGCCAGTAGACGATCTAGCGGGAACTACGAGCAGTACTTC. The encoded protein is CASRRSSGNYEQYF.

The CDR3 DNA reads TGTGCCAGCAGACCCGACAGCGCGAACACCGGGGAGCTGTTTTTT. Protein: CASRPDSANTGELFF. The rearrangement links TRBV6-5 to TRBJ2-2; possible D gene TRBD1, 5 bases. This CDR3 has 15 residues. From germline, CDR1 is MNHEY and CDR2 SVGAGI. Trimming removed 6 bases from V and 0 bases from J, with 11 bases in between.

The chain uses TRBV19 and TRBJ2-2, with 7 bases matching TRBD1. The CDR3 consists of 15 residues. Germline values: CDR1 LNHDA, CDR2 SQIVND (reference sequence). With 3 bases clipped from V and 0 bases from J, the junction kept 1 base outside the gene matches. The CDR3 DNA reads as TGTGCCAGTAGTATCGGGACAGCGAACACCGGGGAGCTGTTTTTT. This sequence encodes CASSIGTANTGELFF.

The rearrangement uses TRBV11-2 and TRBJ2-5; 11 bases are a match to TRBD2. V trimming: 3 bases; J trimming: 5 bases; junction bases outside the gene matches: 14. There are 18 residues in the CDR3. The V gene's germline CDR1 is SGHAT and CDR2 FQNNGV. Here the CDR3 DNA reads TGTGCCAGCAGCTTTGGGGGAGCCGGGACTAGCGGAATGGAGACCCAGTACTTC. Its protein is CASSFGGAGTSGMETQYF.

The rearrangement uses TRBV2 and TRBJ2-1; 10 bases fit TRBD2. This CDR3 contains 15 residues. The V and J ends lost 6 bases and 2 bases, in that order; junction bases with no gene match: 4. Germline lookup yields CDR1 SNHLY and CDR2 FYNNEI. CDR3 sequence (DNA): TGTGCCAGCAGGGTAGGACTAGCGGCCTACAATGAGCAGTTCTTC. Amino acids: CASRVGLAAYNEQFF.

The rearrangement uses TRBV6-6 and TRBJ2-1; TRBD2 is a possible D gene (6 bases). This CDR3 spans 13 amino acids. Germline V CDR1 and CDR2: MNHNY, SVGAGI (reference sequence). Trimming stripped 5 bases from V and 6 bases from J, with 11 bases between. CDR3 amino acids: CASSATRSNEQFF. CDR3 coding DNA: TGTGCCAGCAGTGCGACTAGAAGCAATGAGCAGTTCTTC.